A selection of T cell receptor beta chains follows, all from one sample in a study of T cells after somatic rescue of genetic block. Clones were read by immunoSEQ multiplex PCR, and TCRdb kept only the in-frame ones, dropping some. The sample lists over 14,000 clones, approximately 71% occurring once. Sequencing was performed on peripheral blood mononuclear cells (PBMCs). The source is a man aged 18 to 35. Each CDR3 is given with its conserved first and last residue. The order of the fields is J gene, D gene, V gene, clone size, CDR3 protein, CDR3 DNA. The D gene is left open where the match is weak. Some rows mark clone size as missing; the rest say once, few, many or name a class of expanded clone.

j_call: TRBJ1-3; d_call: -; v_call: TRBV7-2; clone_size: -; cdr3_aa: CASSPFGGPVYF; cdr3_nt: TGTGCCAGCAGCCCATTCGGGGGCCCGGTCTATTTT
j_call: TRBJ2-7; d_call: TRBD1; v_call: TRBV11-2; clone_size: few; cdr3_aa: CASSLGQGDQRISYEQYF; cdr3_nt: TGTGCCAGCAGCTTAGGACAGGGGGACCAGCGGATTTCCTACGAGCAGTACTTC
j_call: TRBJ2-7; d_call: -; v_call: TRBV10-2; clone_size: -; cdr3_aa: CASSFLQGYEQYF; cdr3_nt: TGCGCCAGCAGCTTCTTACAGGGATACGAGCAGTACTTC
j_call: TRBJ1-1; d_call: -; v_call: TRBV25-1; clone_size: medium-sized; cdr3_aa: CASSGAWAFF; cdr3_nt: TGTGCCAGCAGTGGAGCATGGGCTTTCTTT
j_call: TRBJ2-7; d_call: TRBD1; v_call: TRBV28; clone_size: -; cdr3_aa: CASTPWTGGTYEQYF; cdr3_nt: TGTGCCAGCACCCCTTGGACAGGGGGCACCTACGAGCAGTACTTC
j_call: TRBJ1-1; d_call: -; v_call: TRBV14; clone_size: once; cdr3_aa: CASSRTSWGPGQNTEAFF; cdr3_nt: TGTGCCAGCAGCCGTACATCTTGGGGACCGGGTCAGAACACTGAAGCTTTCTTT
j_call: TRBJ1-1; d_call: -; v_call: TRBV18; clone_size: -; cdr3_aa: CASSQVAENTEAFF; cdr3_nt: TGTGCCAGCTCACAGGTGGCCGAGAACACTGAAGCTTTCTTT
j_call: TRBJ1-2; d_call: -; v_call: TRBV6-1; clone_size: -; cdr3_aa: CASSEGGLGGYGYTF; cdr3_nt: TGTGCCAGCAGTGAGGGGGGGCTAGGCGGCTATGGCTACACCTTC
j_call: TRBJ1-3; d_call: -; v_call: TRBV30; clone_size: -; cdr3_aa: CAWRASRAVNTIYF; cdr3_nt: TGTGCCTGGAGGGCCAGCAGGGCCGTAAACACCATATATTTT
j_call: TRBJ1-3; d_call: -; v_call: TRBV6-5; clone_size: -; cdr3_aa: CASTDFSDHTIYF; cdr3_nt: TGTGCCAGTACGGACTTTTCTGATCACACCATATATTTT
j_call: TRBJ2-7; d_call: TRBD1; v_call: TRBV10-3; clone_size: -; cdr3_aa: CAISEPAGQAYEQYF; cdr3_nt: TGTGCCATCAGTGAGCCCGCTGGACAGGCCTACGAGCAGTACTTC
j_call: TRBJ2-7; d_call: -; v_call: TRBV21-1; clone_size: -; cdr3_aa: CASSKVPLAGETYEQYF; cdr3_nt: TGTGCCAGCAGCAAAGTCCCGCTAGCGGGAGAGACCTACGAGCAGTACTTC
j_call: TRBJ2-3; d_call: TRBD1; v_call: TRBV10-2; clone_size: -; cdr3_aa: CASRGTGIGIGSSTDTQYF; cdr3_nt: TGCGCCAGCAGGGGGACAGGGATCGGTATCGGGTCTAGCACAGATACGCAGTATTTT